One and the same sample provided the 23 T cell receptor beta chains below, sequenced in a study of vaccination and CD4 T cells after COVID-19. The Oncomine TCR Beta short-read assay sequenced DNA from cultured CD4+ T cells. TCRdb re-called the PCR reads through MiXCR, storing one row per CDR3 protein. The data contain around 19,000 distinct CDR3 sequences, 50% to 60% of them singletons. Antigens of these TCRs are unknown. Indicated treatment: approximately nine-day PBMC culture with coronavirus spike peptide pools or control peptides (ViraFEST assay). Sequencing was carried out using CD4+ T cells from blood, cultured in vitro. The receptors were gathered from a human donor who had recovered from COVID-19.

The chain employs TRBV30 and TRBJ1-5; TRBD1 is a possible D gene (6 bases). Germline V gives CDR1 GTSNPN, CDR2 SVGIG (reference sequence). V shed 2 bases and J shed 13 bases, with 15 bases lying between them. The CDR3 is made up of 12 amino acids. The CDR3 region has the DNA TGTGCCTGGAGTTCCACGACAGGTCCGCAGCATTTT. It specifies CAWSSTTGPQHF.

This chain joins TRBV10-2 and TRBJ1-6; TRBD1 agrees at 7 bases. V shed 7 bases, J shed 7 bases, and the junction held 7 bases outside the gene matches. The CDR3 extends over 14 amino acids. CDR1 and CDR2 (germline): WSHSY, SAAADI. Here the CDR3 DNA reads TGCGCCAGCACTCCGACAGGGAGAAATTCACCCCTCCACTTT. It is translated as CASTPTGRNSPLHF.

The genes are TRBV18 and TRBJ2-2; D unclear. The CDR3 spans 16 residues. V dropped 1 base and J dropped 3 bases, with 12 bases sitting between them. Germline V gene lookup returns CDR1 KGHSH and CDR2 LQKENI. In DNA, the CDR3 is TGTGCCAGCTCACCACTACCCCGGGTGGACACCGGGGAGCTGTTTTTT. Protein: CASSPLPRVDTGELFF.

J is TRBJ2-3 and V is TRBV7-2, with D hard to call. This CDR3 comprises 12 residues. CDR1 is SGHTA, CDR2 FQGNSA, per germline. V gave up 1 base and J gave up 3 bases, with 2 bases separating them. In DNA, the CDR3 is TGTGCCAGCAGCTTAGGAACAGATACGCAGTATTTT. This codes for CASSLGTDTQYF.

The chain carries TRBV6-5 and TRBJ1-6; 7 positions agree with TRBD1. Germline V CDR1 and CDR2: MNHEY, SVGAGI. This CDR3 region has 17 residues. V shed 2 bases and J 0 bases; nucleotides not matched to a gene: 4. The CDR3 DNA is TGTGCCAGCAGTTACGGTCAGGGGGGCTCCTATAATTCACCCCTCCACTTT. Translated: CASSYGQGGSYNSPLHF.

The V gene is TRBV28, the J gene TRBJ2-2; no definite D call. Trimming took 2 bases from V and 4 from J, leaving 2 bases between them. The length of the CDR3 is 12 residues. CDR1 MDHEN and CDR2 SYDVKM come from the germline V gene. CDR3: CASSLGTGELFF. The CDR3 nucleotides are TGTGCCAGCAGTTTAGGCACCGGGGAGCTGTTTTTT.

The J gene is TRBJ2-1, the V gene TRBV19, with D perhaps matching TRBD2 (5 bases). The CDR3 is 16 residues long. V was clipped by 7 bases and J by 0 bases, with 16 bases between them. CDR1 and CDR2 from the germline V gene are LNHDA and SQIVND (reference sequence). As DNA, the CDR3 is TGTGCCAGTACAGCGCCGCGGGTGGGCTCCTACAATGAGCAGTTCTTC. Translation: CASTAPRVGSYNEQFF.

This rearrangement joins TRBV6-2 or TRBV6-3 to TRBJ2-3, with 9 bases that match TRBD2. CDR1 and CDR2 from the germline V gene are MNHEY and SVGEGT. The V and J ends lost 6 bases and 1 base, in that order; junction bases with no gene match: 8. The CDR3 sequence is 16 residues long. This CDR3 reads CASSRLRTSGTDTQYF. As DNA, the CDR3 is TGTGCCAGCAGCCGCCTCCGGACTAGCGGCACAGATACGCAGTATTTT.

The rearrangement joins TRBV7-2 to TRBJ1-2; 9 bases agree with TRBD1. With V trimmed by 4 bases and J by 7 bases, 10 bases remained unmatched. The germline V gene encodes CDR1 SGHTA and CDR2 FQGNSA. The CDR3 spans 15 residues. CDR3: CASSSLMTGGGGYTF. The CDR3, as DNA: TGTGCCAGCAGCTCGTTAATGACAGGGGGAGGTGGCTACACCTTC.

The DNA for the CDR3 is TGTGCCAGCAGCTTGACTAGCGGAGCTTACAATGAGCAGTTCTTC. Its protein is CASSLTSGAYNEQFF. The gene calls are TRBV5-4 and TRBJ2-1; TRBD2 matches at 8 bases. With 1 base clipped from V and 4 bases from J, the junction kept 4 bases outside the gene matches. Germline V gene sequence: CDR1 SGHNT, CDR2 YYREEE (reference sequence). The length of the CDR3 is 15 residues.

This clonotype was observed a handful of times. The chain carries TRBV12-3 or TRBV12-4 and TRBJ1-2; D possibly corresponds to TRBD1 (5 bases). CDR3 length: 11 residues. Trimming took 9 bases from V and 5 from J, leaving 10 bases between them. The CDR3 sequence: CASGAGYGYTF. As DNA, the CDR3 is TGTGCCAGTGGGGCGGGGTATGGCTACACCTTC.

This clonotype was counted between two and nine times. CDR3 bases: TGTGCCAGTAGTATTATGAATGAGCAGTTCTTC. It codes for CASSIMNEQFF. V usage is TRBV19 and J usage is TRBJ2-1; D is uncertain. CDR1 and CDR2 (germline): LNHDA, SQIVND (reference sequence). This CDR3 has 11 residues. V lost 3 bases to trimming and J lost 7 bases, with 4 bases between them.

V is TRBV20-1 and J is TRBJ2-7; 9 positions agree with TRBD2. CDR3 length: 14 amino acids. The V gene's germline CDR1 is DFQATT and CDR2 SNEGSKA (reference sequence). Trimming cost V 5 bases and J 2 bases; bases outside gene matches: 7. The DNA for the CDR3 is TGCAGTGCTGCCGCTAGCGGGATGGCCTACGAGCAGTACTTC. Protein product: CSAAASGMAYEQYF.

This chain links TRBV7-9 with TRBJ2-3, with 15 bases aligning to TRBD2. From germline, CDR1 is SEHNR and CDR2 FQNEAQ (reference sequence). This CDR3 contains 19 residues. J was trimmed by 3 bases and V by 0 bases; bases with no gene match: 7. The CDR3 region is CASSLAGLAGGSLTDTQYF. The CDR3, as DNA: TGTGCCAGCAGCTTAGCGGGACTAGCGGGAGGATCTTTGACAGATACGCAGTATTTT.

The gene calls are TRBV7-3 and TRBJ1-1; no clear D. Trimming removed 1 base from V and 3 bases from J, with 12 bases in between. Germline V gives CDR1 SGHTA, CDR2 FQGTGA. The CDR3 runs 15 residues. The CDR3 region is CASSLRGGRDTEAFF. The CDR3, as DNA: TGTGCCAGCAGCTTAAGGGGAGGGAGGGACACTGAAGCTTTCTTT.

The genes are TRBV20-1 and TRBJ2-2, with 7 bases that match TRBD2. Germline V gene data show CDR1 as DFQATT and CDR2 as SNEGSKA (reference sequence). The CDR3 runs to 18 residues. The J segment lost 7 bases and the V segment lost 0 bases, leaving 17 bases of the junction unmatched. The CDR3 region is CSARDPRRGSGMSGELFF. The CDR3 DNA reads TGCAGTGCTAGAGACCCCAGGCGGGGCAGCGGGATGAGCGGGGAGCTGTTTTTT.

This rearrangement joins TRBV12-3 or TRBV12-4 to TRBJ2-7, with TRBD1 as a possible D gene (7 bases). The CDR3 extends over 15 amino acids. V was clipped by 4 bases and J by 5 bases, with 18 bases between them. The DNA of the CDR3 is TGTGCCAGCAGTTCCAGACAGGGAGGTAAGGACGAGCAGTACTTC. This gives the protein CASSSRQGGKDEQYF.

V and J are TRBV19 and TRBJ1-2, with D uncertain. There are 13 residues in the CDR3. Germline loops: CDR1 LNHDA, CDR2 SQIVND (reference sequence). Deletions cut 6 bases from V and 2 bases from J, with 10 bases between. As DNA, the CDR3 is TGTGCCAGTAGCGACGGAATAAACTATGGCTACACCTTC. This encodes CASSDGINYGYTF.

This clonotype was observed a few times. This sequence joins TRBV6-1 and TRBJ2-2, with 9 bases identical to TRBD1. The CDR3 contains 15 residues. Germline CDR1 reads MNHNS; CDR2 reads SASEGT. Trimming took 6 bases from V and 5 from J; bases not matched to a gene: 7. The CDR3 protein is CASSRGQGGTGELFF. The CDR3 nucleotides are TGTGCCAGCAGCCGGGGACAGGGCGGTACCGGGGAGCTGTTTTTT.

The chain employs TRBV6-5 and TRBJ2-7; possible D gene TRBD2, 6 bases. V was cut by 0 bases and J by 3 bases, with 12 bases left in between. This CDR3 is built from 15 residues. Germline lookup yields CDR1 MNHEY and CDR2 SVGAGI. The chain's CDR3 is CASSYSAGPLYEQYF. The CDR3 coding sequence is TGTGCCAGCAGTTACTCGGCGGGACCTCTCTACGAGCAGTACTTC.

This clonotype was picked up one time. DNA of the CDR3: TGTGCCACCAGTGATTCAGTCCGGGACAGGAGACGGGAGGAGCTGTTTTTT. Protein: CATSDSVRDRRREELFF. The chain joins TRBV24-1 to TRBJ2-2; TRBD1 agrees at 8 bases. In germline, CDR1 is KGHDR, CDR2 SFDVKD. V lost 2 bases and J lost 10; bases outside the gene matches: 14. The CDR3 is 17 amino acids.

The rearrangement joins TRBV15 to TRBJ1-1; D might be TRBD1 (5 bases). The CDR3 is made up of 16 amino acids. Trimming shortened V by 1 base and J by 1 base, and 13 bases separated the two germline ends. CDR1 LNHNV and CDR2 YYDKDF come from the germline V gene (reference sequence). CDR3 sequence: CATSRGVGQGNTEAFF. The CDR3 coding sequence is TGTGCCACCAGCAGAGGCGTGGGGCAGGGGAACACTGAAGCTTTCTTT.

This clonotype occurred a few times. V and J are TRBV7-9 and TRBJ1-6; D unclear. The ends were cut back, 3 bases at V and 10 bases at J, with 10 bases in the middle. Germline CDR1 and CDR2: SEHNR and FQNEAQ (reference sequence). This CDR3 has 13 amino acids. The CDR3, as DNA: TGTGCCAGCAGCTTGTCGGACGCCTCACCCCTCCACTTT. Its translation: CASSLSDASPLHF.